A selection of T cell receptor beta chains follows, all from one sample in a study of blood T cell repertoires in COVID-19. Profiled with immunoSEQ multiplex PCR; TCRdb holds only in-frame clones, not every one. The data show a few hundred thousand clones, 84% seen once. What was sequenced was peripheral blood. All receptors come from a human donor in a cohort sampled during active COVID-19. Each CDR3 is given with its conserved first and last residue. Each record gives: V gene, clone size, D gene, J gene, CDR3 DNA, CDR3 protein. D genes are given only for firm matches. A clone size is listed for some rows: how often the clone was seen (once, few, many), or a class if it is expanded.

TRBV27	-	TRBD1	TRBJ1-6	TGTGCCAGCAGTGGACAGGGCCTTAATAATTCACCCCTCCACTTT	CASSGQGLNNSPLHF
TRBV6-4	-	TRBD2	TRBJ2-1	TGTGCCAGCAGTGACTCACTAGCGTCAACTGAGCAGTTCTTC	CASSDSLASTEQFF
TRBV4-1	-	-	TRBJ1-4	TGCGCCAGCAGCCGCCTCCCTGGCACTAATGAAAAACTGTTTTTT	CASSRLPGTNEKLFF
TRBV28	-	TRBD2	TRBJ2-1	TGTGCCAGCAGCCGGACTAGCGGGAGGAATGAGCAGTTCTTC	CASSRTSGRNEQFF
TRBV28	few	TRBD2	TRBJ2-3	TGTGCCACCTCTAGCGGGAGTAGTATAGATACGCAGTATTTT	CATSSGSSIDTQYF
TRBV19	-	TRBD1	TRBJ1-2	TGTGCCAGTAGTATAGAATTGACAGGGAGAGCTGGCTACACCTTC	CASSIELTGRAGYTF
TRBV7-2	-	TRBD2	TRBJ2-5	TGTGCCAGCAGTCAAGGGACTAGCGGGCTACGGCAAGAGACCCAGTACTTC	CASSQGTSGLRQETQYF
TRBV24-1	-	TRBD1	TRBJ2-5	TGTGCCACCAGTGATTTGGGGACAGGGCAAGAGACCCAGTACTTC	CATSDLGTGQETQYF
TRBV2	many	-	TRBJ1-3	TGTGCCAGCACCCCCCGGGGGGGTAGCTCTGGAAACACCATATATTTT	CASTPRGGSSGNTIYF
TRBV6-6	-	-	TRBJ1-2	TGTGCCAGCAGTTACTCCCCTCAGGGCGGCTATGGCTACACCTTC	CASSYSPQGGYGYTF
TRBV21-1	-	-	TRBJ2-1	TGTGCCAGCAGCAAAGAGGCGGGCCCCAACTCCTACAATGAGCAGTTCTTC	CASSKEAGPNSYNEQFF
TRBV28	-	TRBD1	TRBJ1-1	TGTGCCAGCATGTCAGGGGGAGCTTTCTTT	CASMSGGAFF
TRBV23-1	-	TRBD1	TRBJ1-6	TGCGCCAGCAGTCAGGCCGGGACAGACAATAATTCACCCCTCCACTTT	CASSQAGTDNNSPLHF
TRBV7-9	-	TRBD2	TRBJ2-3	TGTGCCAGCAGCTTTGGGACTAGCGGGCCTAGCACAGATACGCAGTATTTT	CASSFGTSGPSTDTQYF
TRBV6-5	-	-	TRBJ2-1	TGTGCCAGCAGTTACGATGGGGCCGCTCGAGAGCAGTTCTTC	CASSYDGAAREQFF
TRBV18	-	-	TRBJ2-7	TGTGCCAGCTCTTTCGTACAGGAACACTACGAGCAGTACTTC	CASSFVQEHYEQYF
TRBV2	-	-	TRBJ2-5	TGTGCCAGCTCCCGGGACACTACTCGGGAGACCCAGTACTTC	CASSRDTTRETQYF
TRBV19	once	TRBD2	TRBJ2-3	TGTGCCAGTAGTAGAAAGCGGGACTACGGTGCATATTTT	CASSRKRDYGAYF
TRBV9	few	-	TRBJ1-1	TGTGCCAGCAGCTCCGATGAGGGAAGTGAAGCTTTCTTT	CASSSDEGSEAFF
TRBV4-1	-	TRBD1	TRBJ2-5	TGCGCCAGCAGCCAAGATAACTTTGGGACAGGTGGTCAAGAGACCCAGTACTTC	CASSQDNFGTGGQETQYF
TRBV11-2	once	TRBD2	TRBJ2-2	TGTGCCAGCAGCTTAGTGCCGGGACTAGCCTCGGGGGAGCTGTTTTTT	CASSLVPGLASGELFF
TRBV5-4	-	-	TRBJ1-2	TGTGCCAGCAGCGTCTACCGGGGGGTCGGCTACACCTTC	CASSVYRGVGYTF
TRBV4-2	-	-	TRBJ2-4	TGTGCCAGCAGCCAAGATTTATCCGGAGGTAGTCCGGCCAAAAACATTCAGTACTTC	CASSQDLSGGSPAKNIQYF
TRBV27	once	-	TRBJ2-1	TGTGCCAGCAGGCGGAGTGGCTACAATGAGCAGTTCTTC	CASRRSGYNEQFF
TRBV27	-	-	TRBJ2-1	TGTGCCAGCAGTTTATCTCGGCTAGCCGAGCAGTTCTTC	CASSLSRLAEQFF
TRBV7-2	-	-	TRBJ2-1	TGTGCCAGCAGCTTAGAATACGGGGGAGCGTACAATGAGCAGTTCTTC	CASSLEYGGAYNEQFF
TRBV2	once	TRBD1	TRBJ2-7	TGTGCCAGCAGTTCGGGACAGGCCCCCCGCGGGGTCGGCGAGCAGTACTTC	CASSSGQAPRGVGEQYF
TRBV6-5	-	TRBD1	TRBJ2-7	TGTGCCAGCAGGTTGGACAGGGCCTACGAGCAGTACTTC	CASRLDRAYEQYF
TRBV7-9	-	TRBD1	TRBJ2-7	TGTGCCAGCAGCCGGGACAGGGACTACGAGCAGTACTTC	CASSRDRDYEQYF
TRBV9	-	TRBD2	TRBJ2-3	TGTGCCAGCAGCGTAGGCGGGACTAGCGGGAGGGCGACAGATACGCAGTATTTT	CASSVGGTSGRATDTQYF
TRBV11-2	-	-	TRBJ2-2	TGTGCCAGCAGCCGGGGATTCAACACCGGGGAGCTGTTTTTT	CASSRGFNTGELFF
TRBV30	-	TRBD1	TRBJ2-7	TGTGCCTGGAGCGGGACAGGGTGGGAGCAGTACTTC	CAWSGTGWEQYF
TRBV12-5	-	TRBD2	TRBJ2-7	TGTGCTAGTGGTTTGGTTCCTAGCGGGAGTTTCTACGAGCAGTACTTC	CASGLVPSGSFYEQYF
TRBV2	few	TRBD1	TRBJ1-1	TGTGCCAGCAGTTTACAGGGGACGGGAGTAACTGAAGCTTTCTTT	CASSLQGTGVTEAFF
TRBV2	-	TRBD1	TRBJ2-5	TGTGCCAGCAGAGACAGGGGATGGGAGACCCAGTACTTC	CASRDRGWETQYF
TRBV29-1	many	-	TRBJ1-5	TGCAGCGTTGCCGGGGGTAGCAATCAGCCCCAGCATTTT	CSVAGGSNQPQHF
TRBV27	-	TRBD2	TRBJ2-5	TGTGCCAGCAATAGAGTGGCTAGCGGCCAAGAGACCCAGTACTTC	CASNRVASGQETQYF
TRBV28	-	TRBD2	TRBJ2-7	TGTGCCAGCAGGGTAGCAGGCGGGAGCTACGAGCAGTACTTC	CASRVAGGSYEQYF
TRBV4-1	-	-	TRBJ2-7	TGCGCCAGCAGCCATCCCACTTCTGGGGCAGTGGCCTACGAGCAGTACTTC	CASSHPTSGAVAYEQYF
TRBV7-9	-	-	TRBJ2-5	TGTGCCAGCAGCTTAGTTTGGGGGCCAGACCAAGAGACCCAGTACTTC	CASSLVWGPDQETQYF